These 18 T cell receptor beta chains came from one sample sequenced in a study of human T cells and chemical hapten exposure. The time point is: patch test 2, 6 weeks after DPC sensitization. Treatment described: therapeutic diphenylcyclopropenone sensitization with weekly scalp DPC. TCRdb itself ran the RACE reads through MiXCR, one entry per CDR3 protein. The table shows about 82,000 distinct CDR3 sequences, with about 6.6% occurring only once. The material was whole blood, obtained in connection with sensitization to the hapten diphenylcyclopropenone (DPC). These receptor sequences come from a woman in her 30s with alopecia areata. Some clones in this sample may be carry-over from other donors' samples.

This clonotype was observed many times. J is TRBJ2-7 and V is TRBV30; TRBD1 matches 8 bases. CDR3 length equals 15 residues. V lost 0 bases, J lost 0 bases, and 4 bases stayed unmatched. The V gene's germline CDR1 is GTSNPN and CDR2 SVGIG (reference sequence). Here the CDR3 reads CAWSVWDRSSYEQYF. The CDR3 DNA is TGTGCCTGGAGTGTATGGGACAGGAGCTCCTACGAGCAGTACTTC.

Details on this clonotype: Germline and junction disagree at one end, which may indicate a read error. The chain uses TRBV20-1 and TRBJ1-2; 8 nucleotides line up with TRBD1. Germline assignment: CDR1 DFQATT and CDR2 SNEGSKA (reference sequence). The CDR3 is 13 amino acids. The CDR3 reads CSAQGQANYGDTF. The DNA of the CDR3 is TGCAGTGCTCAGGGACAGGCTAACTATGGCGACACCTTC.

This clonotype was recorded many times. The V and J genes are TRBV7-3 and TRBJ1-2; 9 bases fit TRBD1. J was trimmed by 8 bases and V by 5 bases; bases with no gene match: 15. This CDR3 has 16 amino acids. Looked up from germline, CDR1 is SGHTA and CDR2 is FQGTGA. The CDR3 DNA reads as TGTGCCAGCAGCCCCCAACCGGGACAGGGAGTTTGGGGCTACACCTTC. It codes for CASSPQPGQGVWGYTF.

This clonotype was found many times. The V gene is TRBV4-1, the J gene TRBJ1-2; D is perhaps TRBD1 (5 bases). The germline gives CDR1 MGHRA, CDR2 YSYEKL. This CDR3 has 14 residues. Trimming shortened V by 4 bases and J by 0 bases, and 9 bases separated the two germline ends. The CDR3 DNA reads TGCGCCAGCAGCCGGACATCAACTAACTATGGCTACACCTTC. Protein product: CASSRTSTNYGYTF.

Ten or more counts support this clonotype. The gene calls are TRBV3-1 and TRBJ1-5; no clear D gene. CDR1 is LGHDT, CDR2 YNNKEL, per germline (reference sequence). The CDR3 consists of 13 residues. V lost 1 base to trimming and J lost 5 bases, with 6 bases between them. The CDR3, as DNA: TGTGCCAGCAGCCAAGGTCGGTATCAGCCCCAGCATTTT. This translates into CASSQGRYQPQHF.

The table lists this clonotype with many counts. The chain is built from TRBV7-9 and TRBJ2-5, with 9 bases identical to TRBD1. The junction had 7 bases not matched to a gene; V was cut back by 4 bases and J by 1 base. Germline V lookup: CDR1 SEHNR, CDR2 FQNEAQ (reference sequence). The CDR3 has 16 amino acids. This CDR3 is CASSSRTGALQETQYF. The DNA of the CDR3 is TGTGCCAGCAGCTCCAGGACAGGGGCCCTCCAAGAGACCCAGTACTTC. The full variable domain, its missing parts supplied by reference TRBV7-9 and TRBJ2-5, is DTGVSQNPRHKITKRGQNVTFRCDPISEHNRLYWYRQTLGQGPEFLTYFQNEAQLEKSRLLSDRFSAERPKGSFSTLEIQRTEQGDSAMYLCASSSRTGALQETQYFGPGTRLLVL.

A few counts support this clonotype. This chain uses TRBV9 with TRBJ2-3, with 8 bases lining up with TRBD1. Germline V gene sequence: CDR1 SGDLS, CDR2 YYNGEE. The CDR3 runs to 15 residues. J was trimmed by 3 bases and V by 4 bases; bases with no gene match: 7. CDR3 in DNA: TGTGCCAGCAGCCCAAGACAGGGGACGACAGATACGCAGTATTTT. It encodes CASSPRQGTTDTQYF.

The V call is TRBV6-2 or TRBV6-3, the J call TRBJ1-1, with no clear D. This CDR3 is built from 13 residues. The V gene's germline CDR1 is MNHEY and CDR2 SVGEGT. V was pared by 2 bases and J by 3 bases, with 7 bases between. The CDR3: CASSYGMDTEAFF. CDR3 nucleotides: TGTGCCAGCAGTTACGGGATGGACACTGAAGCTTTCTTT.

CDR3 protein: CASSPGWGKLFF. The CDR3 bases are TGTGCCAGCAGTCCGGGTTGGGGAAAACTGTTTTTT. The chain couples TRBV3-1 to TRBJ1-4; D is undetermined. The CDR3 has 12 amino acids. Trimming shortened V by 6 bases and J by 10 bases, and 12 bases separated the two germline ends. Per germline, CDR1 LGHDT and CDR2 YNNKEL (reference sequence).

This clonotype occurred many times. The chain couples TRBV5-1 to TRBJ2-7, with D unclear. The CDR3 contains 15 residues. Looked up from germline, CDR1 is SGHRS and CDR2 is YFSETQ. Trimming shortened V by 0 bases and J by 3 bases, and 13 bases separated the two germline ends. CDR3 protein: CASSLEGGAFYEQYF. In DNA form, the CDR3 reads TGCGCCAGCAGCTTGGAAGGCGGTGCCTTCTACGAGCAGTACTTC.

The chain has TRBV10-3 and TRBJ2-5; weak D call: TRBD2 (6 bases). Germline V gene sequence: CDR1 ENHRY, CDR2 SYGVKD. V lost 10 bases, J lost 5 bases, and 20 bases lay in between. The CDR3 is made up of 14 amino acids. The CDR3 DNA follows: TGTGCCACTAAATCACCCCAGGGAGGCGAGACCCAGTACTTC. Its protein is CATKSPQGGETQYF.

Many counts were recorded for this clonotype. This sequence joins TRBV5-6 and TRBJ1-1; D uncertain. Trimming removed 4 bases at V and 5 bases at J, with 9 bases between. Germline V CDR1 and CDR2: SGHDT, YYEEEE. The CDR3 has 12 amino acids. The CDR3 spells CASSIRWTEAFF. In DNA form, the CDR3 reads TGTGCCAGCAGCATCAGGTGGACTGAAGCTTTCTTT.

The sample holds a few counts of this clonotype. This chain connects TRBV29-1 to TRBJ1-4, with D possibly TRBD1 on 6 matching bases. Germline V gene sequence: CDR1 SQVTM, CDR2 ANQGSEA. The CDR3 runs 13 residues. The V gene lost 7 bases and the J gene lost 11 bases, with 20 bases spanning the gap. The CDR3 is CSGILPGVDKLFF. The CDR3 region has the DNA TGCAGCGGCATCCTACCAGGGGTTGACAAACTGTTTTTT. The complete variable domain, with remaining parts taken from reference TRBV29-1 and TRBJ1-4, reads SAVISQKPSRDICQRGTSLTIQCQVDSQVTMMFWYRQQPGQSLTLIATANQGSEATYESGFVIDKFPISRPNLTFSTLTVSNMSPEDSSIYLCSGILPGVDKLFFGSGTQLSVL.

This chain joins TRBV24-1 and TRBJ2-3; D tentatively reads TRBD1 or TRBD2 (6 bases each). V lost 12 bases and J lost 1, with 10 bases in between. The length of the CDR3 is 12 residues. Germline CDR1 reads KGHDR; CDR2 reads SFDVKD. The CDR3 spells CAAGEGTDTQYF. CDR3 DNA sequence: TGTGCCGCAGGGGAGGGCACAGATACGCAGTATTTT.

Sample share makes this clonotype medium-sized. The gene calls are TRBV24-1 and TRBJ2-2, with 7 nucleotides matching TRBD2. The V segment lost 5 bases and the J segment 6 bases; nucleotides outside the gene matches: 8. There are 15 residues in the CDR3. Per the germline V gene, CDR1 is KGHDR and CDR2 is SFDVKD. CDR3 in DNA: TGTGCCACCAGTGCTGGGACTATGGAATCCGGGGAGCTGTTTTTT. Protein product: CATSAGTMESGELFF.

This clonotype was found a few times. The genes are TRBV11-2 and TRBJ1-1; 7 nucleotides align to TRBD1. The germline CDR1 and CDR2 sequences are SGHAT and FQNNGV. With 7 bases clipped from V and 2 bases from J, the junction kept 13 bases outside the gene matches. This CDR3 is 16 amino acids long. Written as DNA, the CDR3 is TGTGCCAGCACCTTCCTGTCAGGGGGGGGAAACACTGAAGCTTTCTTT. This encodes CASTFLSGGGNTEAFF.

This clonotype was seen ten or more times. The V call is TRBV12-3 or TRBV12-4, the J call TRBJ1-1, with D hard to call. The CDR3 contains 12 residues. Trimming cost V 4 bases and J 7 bases, with 10 bases left between them. The CDR3 DNA follows: TGTGCCAGCAGTTCCCCGTATAGTGAAGCTTTCTTT. Its translation: CASSSPYSEAFF.

The CDR3, as DNA: TGCAGCGTTGAAGACTTGGTCCGGGTCCTCAACTATGGCTACACCTTC. This encodes CSVEDLVRVLNYGYTF. The rearrangement uses TRBV29-1 and TRBJ1-2, with D unresolved. Trimming removed 0 bases from V and 2 bases from J, with 16 bases in between. Germline assignment: CDR1 SQVTM and CDR2 ANQGSEA. This CDR3 has 16 amino acids.